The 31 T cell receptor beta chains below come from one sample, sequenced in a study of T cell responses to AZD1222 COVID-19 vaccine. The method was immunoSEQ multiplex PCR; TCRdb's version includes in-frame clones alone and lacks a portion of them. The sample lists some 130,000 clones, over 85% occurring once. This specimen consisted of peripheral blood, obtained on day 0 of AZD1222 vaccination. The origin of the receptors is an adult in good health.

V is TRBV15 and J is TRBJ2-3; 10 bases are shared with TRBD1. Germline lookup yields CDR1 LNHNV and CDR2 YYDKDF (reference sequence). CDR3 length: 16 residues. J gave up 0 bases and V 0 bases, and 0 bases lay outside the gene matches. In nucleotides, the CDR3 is TGTGCCACCAGCAGAGAGGACAGGGGGAGCACAGATACGCAGTATTTT. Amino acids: CATSREDRGSTDTQYF.

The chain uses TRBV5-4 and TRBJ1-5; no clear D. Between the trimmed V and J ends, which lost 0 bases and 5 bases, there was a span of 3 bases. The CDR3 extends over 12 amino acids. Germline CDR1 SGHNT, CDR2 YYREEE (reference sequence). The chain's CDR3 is CASSLGDQPQHF. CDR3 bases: TGTGCCAGCAGCTTGGGGGATCAGCCCCAGCATTTT.

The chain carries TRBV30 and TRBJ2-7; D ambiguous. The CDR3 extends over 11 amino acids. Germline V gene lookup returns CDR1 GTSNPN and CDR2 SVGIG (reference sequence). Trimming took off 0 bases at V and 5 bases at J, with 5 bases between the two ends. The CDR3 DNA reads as TGTGCCTGGAGTGTAGGTGACGAGCAGTACTTC. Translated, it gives CAWSVGDEQYF.

The CDR3 reads CASVNSDSFSGGNEQFF. Here the CDR3 DNA reads TGTGCCAGCGTAAATAGCGACTCTTTCTCTGGTGGCAATGAGCAGTTCTTC. V gene TRBV28 combines with J gene TRBJ2-1, with D possibly TRBD2 on 5 matching bases. The CDR3 has 17 residues. V was shortened by 8 bases and J by 6 bases, with 26 bases between the two germline ends. Looked up from germline, CDR1 is MDHEN and CDR2 is SYDVKM.

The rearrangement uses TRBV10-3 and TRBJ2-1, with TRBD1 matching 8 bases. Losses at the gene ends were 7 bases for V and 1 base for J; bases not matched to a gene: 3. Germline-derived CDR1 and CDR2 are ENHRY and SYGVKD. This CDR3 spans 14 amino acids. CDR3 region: CAIKDRASYNEQFF. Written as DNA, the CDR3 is TGTGCCATCAAGGACAGGGCTTCCTACAATGAGCAGTTCTTC.

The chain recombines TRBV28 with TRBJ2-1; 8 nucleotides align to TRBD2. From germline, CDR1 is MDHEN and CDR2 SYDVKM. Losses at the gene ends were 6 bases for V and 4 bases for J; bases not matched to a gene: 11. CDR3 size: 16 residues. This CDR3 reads CASSESGGPGYNEQFF. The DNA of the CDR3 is TGTGCCAGCAGCGAATCGGGAGGGCCGGGATACAATGAGCAGTTCTTC. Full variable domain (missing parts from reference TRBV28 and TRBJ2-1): DVKVTQSSRYLVKRTGEKVFLECVQDMDHENMFWYRQDPGLGLRLIYFSYDVKMKEKGDIPEGYSVSREKKERFSLILESASTNQTSMYLCASSESGGPGYNEQFFGPGTRLTVL.

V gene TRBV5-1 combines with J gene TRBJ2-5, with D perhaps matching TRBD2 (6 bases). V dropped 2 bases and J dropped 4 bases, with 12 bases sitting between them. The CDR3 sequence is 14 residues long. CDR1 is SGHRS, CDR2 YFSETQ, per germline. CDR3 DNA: TGCGCCAGCAGCTTCAGGGTGCGGGGAGAGACCCAGTACTTC. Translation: CASSFRVRGETQYF.

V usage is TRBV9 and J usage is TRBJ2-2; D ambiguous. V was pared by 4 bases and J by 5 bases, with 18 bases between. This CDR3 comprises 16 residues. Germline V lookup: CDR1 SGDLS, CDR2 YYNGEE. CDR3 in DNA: TGTGCCAGCAGCCCAGAGCTCGGTGAAGCTACCGGGGAGCTGTTTTTT. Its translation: CASSPELGEATGELFF.

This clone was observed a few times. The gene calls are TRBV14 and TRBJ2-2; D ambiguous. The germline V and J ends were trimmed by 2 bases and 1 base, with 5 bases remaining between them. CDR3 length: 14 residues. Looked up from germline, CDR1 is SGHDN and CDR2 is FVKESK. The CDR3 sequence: CASSQYKNTGELFF. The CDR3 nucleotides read TGTGCCAGCAGCCAATATAAGAACACCGGGGAGCTGTTTTTT.

As DNA, the CDR3 is TGTGCCAGCTCACCAAGGCAGGCTAAGAACACCGGGGAGCTGTTTTTT. It codes for CASSPRQAKNTGELFF. The chain employs TRBV18 and TRBJ2-2, with D unresolved. The V end lost 2 bases, the J end lost 1 base, and 11 bases lay between the germline ends. Germline V lookup: CDR1 KGHSH, CDR2 LQKENI. CDR3 length: 16 residues.

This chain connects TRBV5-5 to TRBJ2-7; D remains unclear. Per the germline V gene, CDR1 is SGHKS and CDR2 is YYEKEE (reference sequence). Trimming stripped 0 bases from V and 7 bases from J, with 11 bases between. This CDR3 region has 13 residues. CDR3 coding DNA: TGTGCCAGCAGCTTGGGGATAGGTGGGGAGCAGTACTTC. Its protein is CASSLGIGGEQYF.

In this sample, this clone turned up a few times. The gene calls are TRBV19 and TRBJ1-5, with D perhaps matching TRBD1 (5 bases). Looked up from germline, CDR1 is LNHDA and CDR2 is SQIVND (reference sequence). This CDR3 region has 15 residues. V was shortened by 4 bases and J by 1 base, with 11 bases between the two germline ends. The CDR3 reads CASSTTWDSNQPQHF. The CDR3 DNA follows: TGTGCCAGTAGTACAACATGGGACAGCAATCAGCCCCAGCATTTT.

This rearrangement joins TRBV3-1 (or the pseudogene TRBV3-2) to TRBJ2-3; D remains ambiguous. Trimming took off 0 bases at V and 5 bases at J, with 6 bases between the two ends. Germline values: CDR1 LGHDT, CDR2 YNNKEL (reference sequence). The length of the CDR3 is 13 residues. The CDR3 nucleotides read TGTGCCAGCAGCCAAGATCTCAGAGATACGCAGTATTTT. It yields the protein CASSQDLRDTQYF.

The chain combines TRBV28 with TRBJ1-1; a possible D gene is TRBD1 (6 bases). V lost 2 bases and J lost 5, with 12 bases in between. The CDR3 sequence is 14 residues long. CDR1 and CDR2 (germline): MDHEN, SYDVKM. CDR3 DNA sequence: TGTGCCAGCAGTTTAGTAGGGGGGTGGACTGAAGCTTTCTTT. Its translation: CASSLVGGWTEAFF.

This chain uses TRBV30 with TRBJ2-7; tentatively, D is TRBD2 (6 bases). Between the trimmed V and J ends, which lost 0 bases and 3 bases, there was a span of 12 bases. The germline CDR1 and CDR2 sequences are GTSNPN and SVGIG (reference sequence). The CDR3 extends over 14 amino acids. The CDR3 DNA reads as TGTGCCTGGAGTGTAGGCGGGGAGGACTACGAGCAGTACTTC. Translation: CAWSVGGEDYEQYF.

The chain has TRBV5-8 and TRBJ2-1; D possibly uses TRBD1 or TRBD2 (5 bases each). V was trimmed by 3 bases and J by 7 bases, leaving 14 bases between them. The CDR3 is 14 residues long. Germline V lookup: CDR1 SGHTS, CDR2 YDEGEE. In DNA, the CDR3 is TGTGCCAGCAGCTCTCGGGGCTACGGGAATGAGCAGTTCTTC. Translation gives CASSSRGYGNEQFF. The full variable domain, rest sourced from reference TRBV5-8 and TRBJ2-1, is EAGVTQSPTHLIKTRGQQATLRCSPISGHTSVYWYQQALGLGLQFLLWYDEGEERNRGNFPPRFSGRQFPNYSSELNVNALELEDSALYLCASSSRGYGNEQFFGPGTRLTVL.

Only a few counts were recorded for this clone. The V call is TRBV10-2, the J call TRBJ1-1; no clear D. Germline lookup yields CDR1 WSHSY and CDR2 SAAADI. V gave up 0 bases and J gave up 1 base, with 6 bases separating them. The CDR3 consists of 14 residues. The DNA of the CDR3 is TGCGCCAGCAGTGAGTCGTTGGAGAACACTGAAGCTTTCTTT. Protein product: CASSESLENTEAFF.

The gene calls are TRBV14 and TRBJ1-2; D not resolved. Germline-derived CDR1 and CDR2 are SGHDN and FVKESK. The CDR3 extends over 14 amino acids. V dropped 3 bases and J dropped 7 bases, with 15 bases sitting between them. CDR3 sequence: CASSHSGDEGGYTF. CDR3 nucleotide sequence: TGTGCCAGCAGCCACTCCGGCGACGAGGGTGGCTACACCTTC.

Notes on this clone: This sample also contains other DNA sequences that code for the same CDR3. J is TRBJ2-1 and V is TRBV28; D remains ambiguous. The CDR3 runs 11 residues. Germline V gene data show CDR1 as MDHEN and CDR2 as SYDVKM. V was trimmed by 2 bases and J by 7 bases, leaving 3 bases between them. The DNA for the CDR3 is TGTGCCAGCAGTTTAGTAAATGAGCAGTTCTTC. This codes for CASSLVNEQFF.

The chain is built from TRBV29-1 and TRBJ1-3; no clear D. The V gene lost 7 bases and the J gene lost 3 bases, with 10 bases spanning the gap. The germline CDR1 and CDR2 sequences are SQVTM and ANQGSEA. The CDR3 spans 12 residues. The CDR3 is CSAREGGNTIYF. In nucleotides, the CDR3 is TGCAGCGCAAGGGAAGGTGGAAACACCATATATTTT.

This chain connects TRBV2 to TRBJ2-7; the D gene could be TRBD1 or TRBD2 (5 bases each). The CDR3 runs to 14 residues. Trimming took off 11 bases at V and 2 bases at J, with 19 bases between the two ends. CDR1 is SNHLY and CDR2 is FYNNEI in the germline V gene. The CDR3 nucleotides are TGTGCCGCCTCCGGGACCCCCCGCCCCTACGAGCAGTACTTC. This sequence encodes CAASGTPRPYEQYF.

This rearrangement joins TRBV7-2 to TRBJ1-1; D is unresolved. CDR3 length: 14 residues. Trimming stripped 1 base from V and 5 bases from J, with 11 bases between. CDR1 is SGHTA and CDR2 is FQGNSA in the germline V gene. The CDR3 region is CASSLDLRGTEAFF. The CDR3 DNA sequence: TGTGCCAGCAGCTTAGACCTTCGGGGTACTGAAGCTTTCTTT.

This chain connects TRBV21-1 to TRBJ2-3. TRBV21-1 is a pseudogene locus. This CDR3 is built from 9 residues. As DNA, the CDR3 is TGTGCCAGCATGGATACGCAGTATTTT. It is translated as CASMDTQYF.

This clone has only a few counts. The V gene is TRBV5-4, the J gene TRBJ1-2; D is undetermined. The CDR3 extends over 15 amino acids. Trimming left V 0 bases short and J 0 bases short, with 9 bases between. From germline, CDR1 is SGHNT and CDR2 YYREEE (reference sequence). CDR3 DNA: TGTGCCAGCAGCTTGGCCGTGGGCCCTAACTATGGCTACACCTTC. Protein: CASSLAVGPNYGYTF.

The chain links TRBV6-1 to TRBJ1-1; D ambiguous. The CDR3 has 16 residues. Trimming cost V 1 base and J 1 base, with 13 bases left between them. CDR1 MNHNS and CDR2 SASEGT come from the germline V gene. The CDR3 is CASSEGPSWGNTEAFF. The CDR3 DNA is TGTGCCAGCAGTGAAGGCCCTAGTTGGGGGAACACTGAAGCTTTCTTT.

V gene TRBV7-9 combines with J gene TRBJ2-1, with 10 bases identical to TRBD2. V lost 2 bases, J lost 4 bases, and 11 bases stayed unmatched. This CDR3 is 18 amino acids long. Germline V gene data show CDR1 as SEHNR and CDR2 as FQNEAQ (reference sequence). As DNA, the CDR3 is TGTGCCAGCAGCTTAATGGATGGCAGCGGGAGGGCTTACAATGAGCAGTTCTTC. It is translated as CASSLMDGSGRAYNEQFF. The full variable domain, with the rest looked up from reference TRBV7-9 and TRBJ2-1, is DTGVSQNPRHKITKRGQNVTFRCDPISEHNRLYWYRQTLGQGPEFLTYFQNEAQLEKSRLLSDRFSAERPKGSFSTLEIQRTEQGDSAMYLCASSLMDGSGRAYNEQFFGPGTRLTVL.

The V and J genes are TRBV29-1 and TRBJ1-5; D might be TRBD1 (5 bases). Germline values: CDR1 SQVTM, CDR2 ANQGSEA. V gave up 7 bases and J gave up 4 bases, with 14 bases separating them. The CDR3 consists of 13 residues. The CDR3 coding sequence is TGCAGCGCCCTGACAGACCCTAATCAGCCCCAGCATTTT. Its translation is CSALTDPNQPQHF.

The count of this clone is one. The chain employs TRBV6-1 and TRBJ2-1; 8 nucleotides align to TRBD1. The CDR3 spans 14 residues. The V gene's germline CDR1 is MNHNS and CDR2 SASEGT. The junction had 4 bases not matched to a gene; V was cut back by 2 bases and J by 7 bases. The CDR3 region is CASSETTGANEQFF. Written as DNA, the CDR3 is TGTGCCAGCAGTGAAACGACAGGGGCGAATGAGCAGTTCTTC.

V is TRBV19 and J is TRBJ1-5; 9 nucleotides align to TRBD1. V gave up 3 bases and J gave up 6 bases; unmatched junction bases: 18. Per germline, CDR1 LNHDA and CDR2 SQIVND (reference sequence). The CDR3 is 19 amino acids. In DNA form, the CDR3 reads TGTGCCAGTAGTATGGGACAGGGTTACACCACATTAAAGACTCAGCCCCAGCATTTT. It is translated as CASSMGQGYTTLKTQPQHF.

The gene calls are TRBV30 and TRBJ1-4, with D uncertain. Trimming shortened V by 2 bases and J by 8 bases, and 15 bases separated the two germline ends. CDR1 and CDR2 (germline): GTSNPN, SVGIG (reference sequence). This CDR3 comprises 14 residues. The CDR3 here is CAWSNRPEEEKLFF. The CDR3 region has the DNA TGTGCCTGGAGTAATCGACCCGAGGAGGAAAAACTGTTTTTT.

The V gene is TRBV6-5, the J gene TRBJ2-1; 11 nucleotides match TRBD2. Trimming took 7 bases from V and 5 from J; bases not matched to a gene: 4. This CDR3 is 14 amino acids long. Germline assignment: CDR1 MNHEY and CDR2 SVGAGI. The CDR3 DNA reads TGTGCCAGCATGACGGGACTAGCGGACAATGAGCAGTTCTTC. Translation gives CASMTGLADNEQFF.